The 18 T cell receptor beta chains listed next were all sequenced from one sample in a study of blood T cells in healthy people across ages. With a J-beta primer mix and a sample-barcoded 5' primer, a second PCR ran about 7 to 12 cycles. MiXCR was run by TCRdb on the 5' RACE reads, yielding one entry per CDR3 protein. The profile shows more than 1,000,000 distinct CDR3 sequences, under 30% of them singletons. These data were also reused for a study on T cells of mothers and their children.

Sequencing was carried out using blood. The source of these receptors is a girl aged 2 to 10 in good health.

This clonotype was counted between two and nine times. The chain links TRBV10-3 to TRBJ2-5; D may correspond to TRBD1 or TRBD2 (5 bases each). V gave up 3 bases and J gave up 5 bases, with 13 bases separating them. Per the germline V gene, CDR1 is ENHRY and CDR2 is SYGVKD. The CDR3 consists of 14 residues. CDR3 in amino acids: CAISERGGWETQYF. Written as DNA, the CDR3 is TGTGCCATCAGTGAACGGGGCGGTTGGGAGACCCAGTACTTC.

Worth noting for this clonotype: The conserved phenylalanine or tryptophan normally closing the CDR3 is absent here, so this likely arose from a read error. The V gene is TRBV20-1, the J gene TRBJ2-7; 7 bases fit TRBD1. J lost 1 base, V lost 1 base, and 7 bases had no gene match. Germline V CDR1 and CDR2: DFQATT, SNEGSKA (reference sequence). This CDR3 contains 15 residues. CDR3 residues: CSARGNRGDSYEQYL. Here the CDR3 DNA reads TGCAGTGCTAGAGGGAACAGGGGTGATTCCTACGAGCAGTACCTC.

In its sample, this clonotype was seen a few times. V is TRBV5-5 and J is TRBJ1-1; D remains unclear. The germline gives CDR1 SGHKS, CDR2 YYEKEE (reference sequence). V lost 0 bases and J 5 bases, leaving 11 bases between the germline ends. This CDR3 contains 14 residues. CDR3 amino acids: CASSLGGGWTEAFF. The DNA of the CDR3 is TGTGCCAGCAGCTTGGGCGGCGGTTGGACTGAAGCTTTCTTT.

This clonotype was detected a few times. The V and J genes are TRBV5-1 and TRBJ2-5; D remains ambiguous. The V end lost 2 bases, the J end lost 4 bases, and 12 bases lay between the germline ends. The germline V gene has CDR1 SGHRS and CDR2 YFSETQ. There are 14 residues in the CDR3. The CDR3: CASSLGRAPETQYF. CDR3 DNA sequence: TGCGCCAGCAGCTTAGGCCGGGCCCCAGAGACCCAGTACTTC.

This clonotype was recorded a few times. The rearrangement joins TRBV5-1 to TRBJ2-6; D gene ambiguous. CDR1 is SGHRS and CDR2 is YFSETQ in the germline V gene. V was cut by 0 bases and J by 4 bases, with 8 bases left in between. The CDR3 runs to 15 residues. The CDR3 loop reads CASSLGPRGANVLTF. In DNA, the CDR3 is TGCGCCAGCAGCTTGGGGCCACGGGGGGCCAACGTCCTGACTTTC. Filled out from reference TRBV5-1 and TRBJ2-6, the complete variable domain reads KAGVTQTPRYLIKTRGQQVTLSCSPISGHRSVSWYQQTPGQGLQFLFEYFSETQRNKGNFPGRFSGRQFSNSRSEMNVSTLELGDSALYLCASSLGPRGANVLTFGAGSRLTVL.

CDR3 sequence reads: CASSPGQFSGNTIYF. The CDR3 DNA follows: TGTGCCAGCAGCCCCGGGCAGTTCTCTGGAAACACCATATATTTT. The chain carries TRBV7-2 and TRBJ1-3; D call uncertain. The germline CDR1 and CDR2 sequences are SGHTA and FQGNSA. Trimming left V 5 bases short and J 0 bases short, with 11 bases between. The CDR3 length is 15 residues.

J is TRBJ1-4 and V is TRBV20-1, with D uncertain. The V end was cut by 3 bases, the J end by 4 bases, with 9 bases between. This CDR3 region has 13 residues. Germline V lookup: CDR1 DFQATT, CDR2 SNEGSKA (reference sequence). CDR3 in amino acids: CSARRRNNEKLFF. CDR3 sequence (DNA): TGCAGTGCTAGGCGTAGAAATAATGAAAAACTGTTTTTT.

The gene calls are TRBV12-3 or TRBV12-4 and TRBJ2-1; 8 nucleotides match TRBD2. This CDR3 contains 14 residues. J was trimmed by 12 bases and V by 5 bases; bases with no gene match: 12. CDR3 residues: CASSGGLAGAVQFF. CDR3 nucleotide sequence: TGTGCCAGCAGTGGAGGACTAGCAGGAGCGGTGCAGTTCTTC.

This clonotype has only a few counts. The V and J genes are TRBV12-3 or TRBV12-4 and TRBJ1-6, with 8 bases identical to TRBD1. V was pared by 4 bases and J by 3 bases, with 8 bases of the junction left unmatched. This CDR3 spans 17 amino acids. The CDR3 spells CASSSGQGGGYNSPLHF. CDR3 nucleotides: TGTGCCAGCAGTTCCGGACAGGGAGGAGGCTATAATTCACCCCTCCACTTT.

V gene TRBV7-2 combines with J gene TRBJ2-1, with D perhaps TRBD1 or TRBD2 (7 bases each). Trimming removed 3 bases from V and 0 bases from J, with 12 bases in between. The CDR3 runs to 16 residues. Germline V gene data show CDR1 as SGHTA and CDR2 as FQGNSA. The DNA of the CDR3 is TGTGCCAGCAGCTTTCAGGGGGGGCACTCCTACAATGAGCAGTTCTTC. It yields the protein CASSFQGGHSYNEQFF.

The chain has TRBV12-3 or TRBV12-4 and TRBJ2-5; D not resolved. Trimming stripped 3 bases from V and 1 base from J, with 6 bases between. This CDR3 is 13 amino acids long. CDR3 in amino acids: CASSFVTQETQYF. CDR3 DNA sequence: TGTGCCAGCAGTTTCGTAACCCAAGAGACCCAGTACTTC.

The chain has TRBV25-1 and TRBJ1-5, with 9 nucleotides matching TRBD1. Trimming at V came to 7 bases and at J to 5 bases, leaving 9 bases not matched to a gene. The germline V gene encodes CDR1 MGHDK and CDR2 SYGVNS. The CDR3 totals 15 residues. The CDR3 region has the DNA TGTGCCAGCACCTCATGGGACAGGGTTTATCAGCCCCAGCATTTT. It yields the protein CASTSWDRVYQPQHF.

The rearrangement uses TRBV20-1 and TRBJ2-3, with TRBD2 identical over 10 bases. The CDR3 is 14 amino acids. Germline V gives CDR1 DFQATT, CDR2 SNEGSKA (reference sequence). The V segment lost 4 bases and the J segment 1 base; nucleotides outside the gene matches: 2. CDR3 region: CSANSGGRTDTQYF. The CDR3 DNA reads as TGCAGTGCTAATAGCGGGGGGCGCACAGATACGCAGTATTTT.

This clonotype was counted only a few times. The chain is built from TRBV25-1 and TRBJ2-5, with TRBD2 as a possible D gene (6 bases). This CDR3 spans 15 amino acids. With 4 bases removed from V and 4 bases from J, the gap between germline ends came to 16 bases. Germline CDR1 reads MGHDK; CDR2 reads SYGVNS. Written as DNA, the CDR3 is TGTGCCAGCAGTGCTCACGAGGGACTGAGAGAGACCCAGTACTTC. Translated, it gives CASSAHEGLRETQYF.

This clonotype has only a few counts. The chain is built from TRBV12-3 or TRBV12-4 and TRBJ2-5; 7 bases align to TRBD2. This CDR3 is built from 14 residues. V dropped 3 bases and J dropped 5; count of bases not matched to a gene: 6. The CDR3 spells CASSFPGGSETQYF. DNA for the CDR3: TGTGCCAGCAGTTTTCCGGGGGGATCGGAGACCCAGTACTTC.

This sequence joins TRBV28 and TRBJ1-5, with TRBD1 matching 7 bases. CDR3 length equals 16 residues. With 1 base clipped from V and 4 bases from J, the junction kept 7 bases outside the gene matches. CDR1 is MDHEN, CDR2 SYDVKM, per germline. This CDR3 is CASSLYDRAGNQPQHF. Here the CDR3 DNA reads TGTGCCAGCAGTTTATACGACAGGGCTGGTAATCAGCCCCAGCATTTT.

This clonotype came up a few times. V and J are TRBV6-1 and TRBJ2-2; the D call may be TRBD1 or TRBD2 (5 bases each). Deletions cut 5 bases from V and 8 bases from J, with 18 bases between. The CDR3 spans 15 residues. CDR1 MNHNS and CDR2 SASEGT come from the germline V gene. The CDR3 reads CASSQRGTKGGELFF. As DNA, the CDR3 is TGTGCCAGCAGTCAACGAGGGACGAAAGGGGGGGAGCTGTTTTTT.

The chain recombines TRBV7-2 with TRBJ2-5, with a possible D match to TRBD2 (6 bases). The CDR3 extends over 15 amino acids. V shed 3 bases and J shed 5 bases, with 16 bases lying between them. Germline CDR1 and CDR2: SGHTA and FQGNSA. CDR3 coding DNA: TGTGCCAGCAGCTTGAGCCGGTTACGGGGGGAGACCCAGTACTTC. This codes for CASSLSRLRGETQYF. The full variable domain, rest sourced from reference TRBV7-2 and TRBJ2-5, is GAGVSQSPSNKVTEKGKDVELRCDPISGHTALYWYRQSLGQGLEFLIYFQGNSAPDKSGLPSDRFSAERTGGSVSTLTIQRTQQEDSAVYLCASSLSRLRGETQYFGPGTRLLVL.